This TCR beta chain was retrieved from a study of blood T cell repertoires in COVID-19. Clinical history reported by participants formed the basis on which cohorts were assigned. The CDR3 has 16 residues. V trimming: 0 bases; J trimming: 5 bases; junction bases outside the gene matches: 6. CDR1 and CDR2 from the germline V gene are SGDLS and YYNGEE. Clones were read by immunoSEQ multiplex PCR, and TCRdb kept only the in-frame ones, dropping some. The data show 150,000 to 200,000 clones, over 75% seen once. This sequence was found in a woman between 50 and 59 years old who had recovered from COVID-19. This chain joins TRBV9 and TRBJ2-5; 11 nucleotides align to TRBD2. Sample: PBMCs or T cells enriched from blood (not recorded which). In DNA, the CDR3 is TGTGCCAGCAGCGTAGGGGCTAGCGGGGGGTTGGAGACCCAGTACTTC. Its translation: CASSVGASGGLETQYF.